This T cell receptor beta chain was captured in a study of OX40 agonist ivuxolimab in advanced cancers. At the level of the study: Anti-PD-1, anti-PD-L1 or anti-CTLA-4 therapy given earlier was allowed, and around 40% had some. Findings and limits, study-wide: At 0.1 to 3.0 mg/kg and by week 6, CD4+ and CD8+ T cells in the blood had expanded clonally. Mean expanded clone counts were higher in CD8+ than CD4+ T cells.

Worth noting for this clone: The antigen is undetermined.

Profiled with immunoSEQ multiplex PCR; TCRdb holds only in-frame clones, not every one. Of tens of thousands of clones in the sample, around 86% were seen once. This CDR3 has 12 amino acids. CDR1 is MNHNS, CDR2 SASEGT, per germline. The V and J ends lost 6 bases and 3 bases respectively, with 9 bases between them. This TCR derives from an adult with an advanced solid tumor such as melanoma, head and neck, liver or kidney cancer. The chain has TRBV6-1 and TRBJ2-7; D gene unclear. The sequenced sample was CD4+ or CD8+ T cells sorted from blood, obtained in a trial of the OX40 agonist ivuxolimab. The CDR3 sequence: CASSTDRYEQYF. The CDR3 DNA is TGTGCCAGCAGCACCGATCGCTACGAGCAGTACTTC.